The present TCR beta chain was sequenced within a study of cytomegalovirus exposure and HLA in healthy donors. Whole-study results and caveats: A later analysis found most CMV-associated TCR beta chains apparently HLA-restricted. TRBV6-2, TRBV6-3 and some other V segments were excluded as indistinguishable. Roughly uniform sequencing depth across donors was assumed, possibly incorrectly. Sequencing probably produced one cluster of sequence variants that were highly shared.

A note on this clone: Its specificity is unknown.

The CDR3 spans 12 residues. CDR1 is SNHLY, CDR2 FYNNEI, per germline. With 6 bases clipped from V and 8 bases from J, the junction kept 4 bases outside the gene matches. PCR was performed using 60 Vbeta and 13 Jbeta primers. Using immunoSEQ multiplex PCR, the repertoire was profiled, and TCRdb retains in-frame clones only, with some absent. Altogether some 120,000 clones are present, under 90% being singletons, with the ten largest covering around 4.2%. The chain combines TRBV2 with TRBJ2-1; 7 positions agree with TRBD1. The sample consisted of PBMCs. The sequence was obtained from a woman in her 30s in good health and CMV-seronegative. CDR3 nucleotide sequence: TGTGCCAGCAGCTATACAGGGGATGAGCAGTTCTTC. As protein: CASSYTGDEQFF.